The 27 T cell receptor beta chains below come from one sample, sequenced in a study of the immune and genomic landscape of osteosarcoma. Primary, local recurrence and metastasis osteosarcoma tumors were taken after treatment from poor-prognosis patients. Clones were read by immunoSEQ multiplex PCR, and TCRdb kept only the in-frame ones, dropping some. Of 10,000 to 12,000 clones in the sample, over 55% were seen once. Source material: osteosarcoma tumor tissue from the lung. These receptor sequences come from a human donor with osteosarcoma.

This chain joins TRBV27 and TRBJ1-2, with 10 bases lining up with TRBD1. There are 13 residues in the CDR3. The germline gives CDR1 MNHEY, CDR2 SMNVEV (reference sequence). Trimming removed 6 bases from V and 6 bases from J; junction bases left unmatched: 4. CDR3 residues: CASRRTGGNGYTF. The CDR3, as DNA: TGTGCCAGCAGGCGGACAGGGGGAAATGGCTACACCTTC.

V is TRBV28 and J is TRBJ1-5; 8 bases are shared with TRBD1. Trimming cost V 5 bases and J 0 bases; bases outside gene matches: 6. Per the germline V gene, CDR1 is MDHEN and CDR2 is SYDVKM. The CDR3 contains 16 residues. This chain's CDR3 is CASSPPDRVSNQPQHF. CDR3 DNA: TGTGCCAGCAGTCCCCCGGACAGGGTTAGCAATCAGCCCCAGCATTTT.

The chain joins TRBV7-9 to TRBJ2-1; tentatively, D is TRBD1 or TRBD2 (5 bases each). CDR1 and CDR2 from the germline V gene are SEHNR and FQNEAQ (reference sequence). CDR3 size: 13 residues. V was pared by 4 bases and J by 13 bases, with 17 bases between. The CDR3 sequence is CASSSPGTQSQFF. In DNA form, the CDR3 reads TGTGCCAGCAGCTCCCCCGGGACCCAATCTCAGTTCTTC.

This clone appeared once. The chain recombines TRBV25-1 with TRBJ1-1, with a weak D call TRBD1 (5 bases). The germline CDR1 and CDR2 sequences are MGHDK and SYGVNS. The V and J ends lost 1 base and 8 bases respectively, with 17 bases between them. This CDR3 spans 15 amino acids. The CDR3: CASSEFRGDNPEAFF. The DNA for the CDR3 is TGTGCCAGCAGTGAATTCAGAGGGGATAACCCAGAAGCTTTCTTT.

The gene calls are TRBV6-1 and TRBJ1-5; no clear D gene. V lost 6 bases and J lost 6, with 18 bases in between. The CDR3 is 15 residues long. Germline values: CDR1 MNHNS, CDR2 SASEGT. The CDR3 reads CASRVKFQSGQPQHF. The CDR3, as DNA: TGTGCCAGCAGGGTTAAGTTCCAGTCGGGTCAGCCCCAGCATTTT.

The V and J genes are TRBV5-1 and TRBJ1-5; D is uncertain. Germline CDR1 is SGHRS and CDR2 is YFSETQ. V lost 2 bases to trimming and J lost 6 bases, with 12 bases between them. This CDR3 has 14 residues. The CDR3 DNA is TGCGCCAGCAGCTTTGCCGGGGTAGGTCAGCCCCAGCATTTT. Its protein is CASSFAGVGQPQHF.

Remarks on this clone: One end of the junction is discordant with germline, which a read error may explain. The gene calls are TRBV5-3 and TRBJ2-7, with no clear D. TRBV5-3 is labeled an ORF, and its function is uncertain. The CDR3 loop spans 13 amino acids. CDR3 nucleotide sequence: TGTGCCAGCAGCTTGAACTCGGCAGCCGAGCAGTACTTC. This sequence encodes CASSLNSAAEQYF.

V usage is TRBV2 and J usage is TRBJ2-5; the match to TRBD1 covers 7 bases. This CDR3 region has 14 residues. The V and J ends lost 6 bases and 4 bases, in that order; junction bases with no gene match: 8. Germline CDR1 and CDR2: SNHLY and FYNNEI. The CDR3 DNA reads TGTGCCAGCAGCCGGGACAGAAGTGTAGAGACCCAGTACTTC. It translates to CASSRDRSVETQYF.

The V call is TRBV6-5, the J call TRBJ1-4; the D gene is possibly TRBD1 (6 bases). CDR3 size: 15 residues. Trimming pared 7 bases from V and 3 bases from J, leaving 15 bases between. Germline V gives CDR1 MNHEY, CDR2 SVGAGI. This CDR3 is CASKRGGTPNEKLFF. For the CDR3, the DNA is TGTGCCAGCAAGCGGGGGGGCACACCTAATGAAAAACTGTTTTTT.

The CDR3 protein is CSATGGTDTQYF. In DNA form, the CDR3 reads TGCAGCGCGACAGGGGGCACAGATACGCAGTATTTT. V and J are TRBV29-1 and TRBJ2-3; 8 nucleotides match TRBD1. Germline V lookup: CDR1 SQVTM, CDR2 ANQGSEA. There are 12 residues in the CDR3. V lost 7 bases to trimming and J lost 1 base; unmatched junction nucleotides: 1.

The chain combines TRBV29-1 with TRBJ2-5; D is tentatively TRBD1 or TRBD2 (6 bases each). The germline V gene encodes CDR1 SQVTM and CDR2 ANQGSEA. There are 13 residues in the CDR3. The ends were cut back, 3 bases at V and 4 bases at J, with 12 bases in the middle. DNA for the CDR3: TGCAGCGTTGAGACAGGAGCGGGAGAGACCCAGTACTTC. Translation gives CSVETGAGETQYF.

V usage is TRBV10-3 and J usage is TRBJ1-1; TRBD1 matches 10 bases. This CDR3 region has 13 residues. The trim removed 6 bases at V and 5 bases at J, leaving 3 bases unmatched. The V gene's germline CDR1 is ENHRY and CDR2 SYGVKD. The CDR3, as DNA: TGTGCCATCAGAAGGGACAGGGGAACTGAAGCTTTCTTT. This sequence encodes CAIRRDRGTEAFF.

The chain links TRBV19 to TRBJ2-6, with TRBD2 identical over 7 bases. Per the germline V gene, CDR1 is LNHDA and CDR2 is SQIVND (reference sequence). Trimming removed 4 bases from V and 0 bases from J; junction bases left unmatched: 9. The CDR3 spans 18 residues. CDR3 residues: CASSTPGRRASGANVLTF. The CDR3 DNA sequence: TGTGCCAGTAGTACCCCCGGGAGGCGCGCCTCTGGGGCCAACGTCCTGACTTTC.

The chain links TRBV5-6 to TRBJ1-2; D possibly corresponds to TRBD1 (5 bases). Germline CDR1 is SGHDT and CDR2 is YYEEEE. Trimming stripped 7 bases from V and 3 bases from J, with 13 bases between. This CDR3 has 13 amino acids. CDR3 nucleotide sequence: TGTGCCAGCCGTCCGCAGGGTGACTATGGCTACACCTTC. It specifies CASRPQGDYGYTF.

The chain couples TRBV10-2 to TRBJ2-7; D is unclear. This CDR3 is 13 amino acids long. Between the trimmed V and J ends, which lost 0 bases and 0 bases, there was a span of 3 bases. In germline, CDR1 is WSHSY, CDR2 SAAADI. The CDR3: CASSESSSYEQYF. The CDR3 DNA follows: TGCGCCAGCAGTGAGTCAAGCTCCTACGAGCAGTACTTC.

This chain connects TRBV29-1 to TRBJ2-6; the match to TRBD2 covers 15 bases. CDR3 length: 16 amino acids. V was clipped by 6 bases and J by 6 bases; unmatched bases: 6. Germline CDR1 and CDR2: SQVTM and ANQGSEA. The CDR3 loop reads CSVMGLAGGQANVLTF. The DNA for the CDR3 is TGCAGCGTCATGGGACTAGCGGGAGGACAGGCCAACGTCCTGACTTTC. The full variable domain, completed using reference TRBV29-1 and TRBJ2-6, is SAVISQKPSRDICQRGTSLTIQCQVDSQVTMMFWYRQQPGQSLTLIATANQGSEATYESGFVIDKFPISRPNLTFSTLTVSNMSPEDSSIYLCSVMGLAGGQANVLTFGAGSRLTVL.

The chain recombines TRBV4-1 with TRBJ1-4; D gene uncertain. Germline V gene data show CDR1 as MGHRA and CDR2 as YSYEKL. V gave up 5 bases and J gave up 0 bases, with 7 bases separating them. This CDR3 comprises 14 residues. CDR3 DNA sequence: TGCGCCAGCAGCTCCGGGACAACTAATGAAAAACTGTTTTTT. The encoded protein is CASSSGTTNEKLFF.

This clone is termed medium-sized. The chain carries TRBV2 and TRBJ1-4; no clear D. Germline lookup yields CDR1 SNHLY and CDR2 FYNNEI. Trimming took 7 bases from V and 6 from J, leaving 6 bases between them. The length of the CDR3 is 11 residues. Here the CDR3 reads CASNGDEKLFF. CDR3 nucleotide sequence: TGTGCCAGCAACGGGGATGAAAAACTGTTTTTT.

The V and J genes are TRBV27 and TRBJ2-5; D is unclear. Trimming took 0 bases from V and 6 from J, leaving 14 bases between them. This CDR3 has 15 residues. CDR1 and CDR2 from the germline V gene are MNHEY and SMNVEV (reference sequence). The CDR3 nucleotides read TGTGCCAGCAGTTTATCCCCTGGTAGTTTGCAGACCCAGTACTTC. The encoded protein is CASSLSPGSLQTQYF.

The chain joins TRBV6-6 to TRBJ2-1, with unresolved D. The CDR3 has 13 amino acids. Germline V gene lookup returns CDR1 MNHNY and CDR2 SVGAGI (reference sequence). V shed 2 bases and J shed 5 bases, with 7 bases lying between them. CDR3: CASSYGQDNEQFF. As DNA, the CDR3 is TGTGCCAGCAGTTACGGGCAGGACAATGAGCAGTTCTTC.

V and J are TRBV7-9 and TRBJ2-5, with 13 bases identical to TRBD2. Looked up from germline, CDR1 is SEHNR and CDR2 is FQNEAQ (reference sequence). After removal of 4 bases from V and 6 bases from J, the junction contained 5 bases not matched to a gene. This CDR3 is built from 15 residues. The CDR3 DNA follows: TGTGCCAGCAGCTCGGGACTAGCGGGGATGAAGACCCAGTACTTC. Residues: CASSSGLAGMKTQYF.

The chain's CDR3 is CASRAAGADFQPQHF. In DNA form, the CDR3 reads TGTGCCAGCAGGGCGGCTGGGGCGGACTTCCAGCCCCAGCATTTT. The genes are TRBV28 and TRBJ1-5; D perhaps matches TRBD1 (5 bases). Deletions cut 6 bases from V and 7 bases from J, with 19 bases between. Germline V lookup: CDR1 MDHEN, CDR2 SYDVKM. The CDR3 contains 15 residues. The full variable domain, completed using reference TRBV28 and TRBJ1-5, is DVKVTQSSRYLVKRTGEKVFLECVQDMDHENMFWYRQDPGLGLRLIYFSYDVKMKEKGDIPEGYSVSREKKERFSLILESASTNQTSMYLCASRAAGADFQPQHFGDGTRLSIL.

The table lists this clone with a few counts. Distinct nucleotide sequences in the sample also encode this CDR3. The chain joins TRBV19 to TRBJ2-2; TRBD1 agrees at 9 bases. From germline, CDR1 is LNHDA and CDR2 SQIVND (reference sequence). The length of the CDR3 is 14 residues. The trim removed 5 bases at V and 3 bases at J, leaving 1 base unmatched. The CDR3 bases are TGTGCCAGTAGTGGACAGGGGTACACCGGGGAGCTGTTTTTT. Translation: CASSGQGYTGELFF.

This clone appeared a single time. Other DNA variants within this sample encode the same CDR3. The CDR3 here is CASSVLAGEYTGELFF. The CDR3 coding sequence is TGTGCCAGCAGCGTCTTAGCGGGAGAATACACCGGGGAGCTGTTTTTT. The chain uses TRBV9 and TRBJ2-2; 9 bases map to TRBD2. V dropped 2 bases and J dropped 3; count of bases not matched to a gene: 5. This CDR3 has 16 residues. CDR1 is SGDLS and CDR2 is YYNGEE in the germline V gene. The entire variable domain, with the rest obtained from reference TRBV9 and TRBJ2-2, is as follows: DSGVTQTPKHLITATGQRVTLRCSPRSGDLSVYWYQQSLDQGLQFLIQYYNGEERAKGNILERFSAQQFPDLHSELNLSSLELGDSALYFCASSVLAGEYTGELFFGEGSRLTVL.

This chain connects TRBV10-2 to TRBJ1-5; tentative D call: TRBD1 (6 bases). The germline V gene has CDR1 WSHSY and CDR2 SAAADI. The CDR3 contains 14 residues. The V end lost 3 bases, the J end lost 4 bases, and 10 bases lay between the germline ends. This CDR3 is CASSDRDINQPQHF. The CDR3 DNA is TGCGCCAGCAGTGACCGGGACATAAATCAGCCCCAGCATTTT.

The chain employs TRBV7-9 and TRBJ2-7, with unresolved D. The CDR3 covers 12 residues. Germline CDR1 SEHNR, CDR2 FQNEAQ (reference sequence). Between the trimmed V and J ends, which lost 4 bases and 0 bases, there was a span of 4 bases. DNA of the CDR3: TGTGCCAGCAGCTCGATCTCCTACGAGCAGTACTTC. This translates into CASSSISYEQYF. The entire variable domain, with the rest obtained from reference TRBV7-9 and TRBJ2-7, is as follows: DTGVSQNPRHKITKRGQNVTFRCDPISEHNRLYWYRQTLGQGPEFLTYFQNEAQLEKSRLLSDRFSAERPKGSFSTLEIQRTEQGDSAMYLCASSSISYEQYFGPGTRLTVT.

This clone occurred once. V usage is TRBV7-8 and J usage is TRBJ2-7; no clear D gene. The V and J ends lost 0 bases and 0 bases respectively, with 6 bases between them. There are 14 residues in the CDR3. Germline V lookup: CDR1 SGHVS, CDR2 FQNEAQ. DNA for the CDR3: TGTGCCAGCAGCTTAGCCGCCAGCTCCTACGAGCAGTACTTC. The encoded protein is CASSLAASSYEQYF.